These T cell receptor beta chains were read from a single sample in a study of control samples from healthy donors and cancer patients. Profiled with immunoSEQ multiplex PCR; TCRdb holds only in-frame clones, not every one. The sample carries almost 90,000 clones, approximately 86% recorded once. The material sequenced was blood. These receptors all stem from a man aged 25-40 years in good health. The CDR3 runs from the conserved cysteine through the conserved F or W. D genes are given only for firm matches. Some rows have no size entry. The others give once, few or many, or a class for an expanded clone.

v_gene,len,d_gene,abundance,j_gene,CDR3aa,CDR3nt
TRBV19,15,-,-,TRBJ2-4,CASRETGEGKNIQYF,TGTGCCAGTAGGGAGACAGGGGAGGGTAAAAACATTCAGTACTTC
TRBV12-3/TRBV12-4,13,-,-,TRBJ1-2,CASSQTDNYGYTF,TGTGCCAGCAGTCAGACAGATAACTATGGCTACACCTTC
TRBV2,15,-,-,TRBJ1-6,CASSGIGRPGSPLHF,TGTGCCAGCAGTGGTATTGGCAGACCGGGTTCACCCCTCCACTTT
TRBV18,13,-,-,TRBJ1-2,CASSPLSGNGYTF,TGTGCCAGCTCACCACTTTCGGGGAATGGCTACACCTTC
TRBV29-1,13,TRBD1,once,TRBJ1-3,CSAGTGGGNTIYF,TGCAGCGCTGGGACAGGGGGAGGAAACACCATATATTTT
TRBV5-1,13,-,few,TRBJ1-1,CASSLEGNTEAFF,TGCGCCAGCAGCTTGGAAGGGAACACTGAAGCTTTCTTT
TRBV7-9,18,TRBD1,-,TRBJ2-6,CASSSGQGGMTGANVLTF,TGTGCCAGCAGCTCGGGACAGGGAGGGATGACTGGGGCCAACGTCCTGACTTTC
TRBV4-1,13,-,-,TRBJ2-5,CASSQGGRETQYF,TGCGCCAGCAGCCAAGGGGGAAGGGAGACCCAGTACTTC
TRBV5-4,14,-,-,TRBJ1-5,CASSLGGDNQPQHF,TGTGCCAGCAGCTTGGGGGGCGACAATCAGCCCCAGCATTTT
TRBV4-1,16,TRBD2,-,TRBJ2-1,CASSRSGTSGNNEQFF,TGCGCCAGCAGCCGCTCCGGGACTAGCGGAAACAATGAGCAGTTCTTC
TRBV4-1,16,-,-,TRBJ1-3,CASSQRQALSGNTIYF,TGCGCCAGCAGCCAGAGACAAGCCCTCTCTGGAAACACCATATATTTT